This TCR beta chain derives from a study of T cell responses to AZD1222 COVID-19 vaccine. TCRdb keeps only in-frame clones here, not all; method: immunoSEQ multiplex PCR. Altogether over 120,000 clones are present, about 93% being singletons, with the ten largest covering around 3.8%. Study-wide results and limits: Across spike, vaccine-associated CD4 TCRs were found, dominant at 160-218 and 743-854.

On this clone itself: What it binds is unknown.

The V gene lost 0 bases and the J gene lost 1 base, with 10 bases spanning the gap. Germline-derived CDR1 and CDR2 are LGHDT and YNNKEL (reference sequence). This CDR3 has 16 residues. V usage is TRBV3-1 (or the pseudogene TRBV3-2) and J usage is TRBJ1-3; D gene ambiguous. The sequence derives from an adult in good health. Sequenced here: peripheral blood, sampled on day 0 of AZD1222 vaccination. The CDR3 sequence is CASSQDPGRSGNTIYF. The CDR3 DNA is TGTGCCAGCAGCCAAGATCCGGGGAGGTCTGGAAACACCATATATTTT.